This T cell receptor (beta chain) was profiled in a study of T-cell reconstitution after alpha-beta-depleted transplantation in children (dated by TCRdb to the mid-2010s). With regard to the full study: The study quantitatively tracked T-cell immune reconstitution after TCRalphabeta/CD19-depleted allogeneic hematopoietic cell transplantation in children using TCR repertoire profiling.

The study at large found these results: About two months after transplant, the apparently early recovery of alphabetaT-cell counts reportedly depended on just several hundred clones that had expanded rapidly and came from non-depleted graft cells. The frequencies of hyperexpanded clones fell over the following months, and after one year, T-cell counts and TCRbeta diversity were mostly attributed to newly produced T cells. In some patients, the high TCRbeta diversity seen at day 60 was put down to recipient T cells and intrathymic progenitors that had survived conditioning.

Libraries were made using PCR. Sequencer: Illumina HiSeq 2500. To normalize quantification of the TCRbeta repertoire, the TCR libraries were built with molecular barcoding that relied on unique molecular identifiers. Using fastp trimming at Q25 and MiXCR clonotype assembly, TCRdb reanalyzed the public sequencing data and kept in-frame beta chains. Every entry covers one CDR3 protein and lists the most common genes and DNA from its rows. In all, the sample holds some 840,000 distinct CDR3 sequences, and roughly 15% of those were seen once. The ten largest clones capture roughly 4.8% of the sample. V was cut back by 3 bases and J by 6 bases, leaving a gap of 16 bases between them. Including cysteine and phenylalanine, the CDR3 has 15 amino acids. Only the CDR3 DNA stays, 45 bases, in frame from base 1. From a lookup of the germline V gene, CDR1 and CDR2 are SGDLS and YYNGEE. As to this clonotype: It has no known antigen specificity. No qualities accompany the bases; no much larger clone lies one base away.

Sample treatment or condition, as interpreted from the label and publication: allogeneic hematopoietic cell transplantation with graft depleted of TCRalphabeta T cells and CD19 B cells. The transplant recipients were children given TCRalphabeta/CD19-depleted allogeneic hematopoietic cell grafts. Here the chain combines TRBV9 and TRBJ2-1, and possibly TRBD1, on 6 matching bases. The origin of this receptor is a male patient aged 10 to 17 who had a stem cell transplant for acute lymphoblastic leukemia, so the T cells may come from the graft donor. The material was PBMCs, mostly from graft donor cells, obtained 360 days after TCRalphabeta/CD19-depleted stem cell transplant. The encoded CDR3 is CASSAYLRGGNEQFF. The nucleotide sequence is given as TGTGCCAGCAGCGCCTACCTCAGGGGTGGCAATGAGCAGTTCTTC.